A selection of T cell receptor beta chains follows, all from one sample in a study of identical twins. TCRdb processed the 5' RACE reads anew with MiXCR; each CDR3 protein has one entry. The sample records 420,000 or so distinct CDR3 sequences, approximately 18% being singletons. Sequencing input: naive T cells sorted from blood. These receptors came from a man aged 45-65 years in good health. The conserved cysteine and the conserved F or W are not part of the CDR3 here.

J gene | V gene | CDR3 protein
TRBJ2-5 | TRBV4-2 | ASSQETSGSGVETQY
TRBJ2-3 | TRBV27 | ASSFVAARSTDTQY
TRBJ2-3 | TRBV6-1 | ATRRADTDTQY
TRBJ1-1 | TRBV3-1 | ASSPYLGQGSEAF
TRBJ2-4 | TRBV15 | ATSSEGGLAKNIQY
TRBJ2-5 | TRBV5-1 | ASSARQGAIGGTQY
TRBJ2-7 | TRBV7-2 | ASSPEALRSYEQY
TRBJ2-1 | TRBV24-1 | ATEGYRTNEQF
TRBJ2-1 | TRBV7-2 | ASSLGGRAHNEQF
TRBJ2-1 | TRBV12-3/TRBV12-4 | ASSFSGGGNEQF
TRBJ1-4 | TRBV5-1 | ASSGTGLRAEKLV
TRBJ2-6 | TRBV10-2 | ASSKQGVSSGANVLT
TRBJ2-7 | TRBV20-1 | SASYPFQGLYEQY
TRBJ2-5 | TRBV20-1 | SARDGDAGETQY
TRBJ2-7 | TRBV21-1 | ASSKGGGRSYEQY
TRBJ1-5 | TRBV6-5 | ASRYGGEHSNQPQH
TRBJ2-3 | TRBV9 | ASSVFGVTRGTDTQY
TRBJ1-4 | TRBV7-9 | ASSPHGGLTTNEKLF
TRBJ2-1 | TRBV5-1 | ASSFTSRNEQF
TRBJ2-7 | TRBV20-1 | SAPGTSGGSSLYEQY
TRBJ2-1 | TRBV20-1 | SARGASGNVYNEQF
TRBJ2-2 | TRBV19 | ASKVAGVPGELF
TRBJ2-1 | TRBV5-1 | ASSQKVAGGLNEQF
TRBJ2-7 | TRBV7-2 | ASSLGVRAYEQY
TRBJ1-1 | TRBV18 | ASSPNLGNTEAF
TRBJ2-1 | TRBV15 | ATSSRATGNEQF